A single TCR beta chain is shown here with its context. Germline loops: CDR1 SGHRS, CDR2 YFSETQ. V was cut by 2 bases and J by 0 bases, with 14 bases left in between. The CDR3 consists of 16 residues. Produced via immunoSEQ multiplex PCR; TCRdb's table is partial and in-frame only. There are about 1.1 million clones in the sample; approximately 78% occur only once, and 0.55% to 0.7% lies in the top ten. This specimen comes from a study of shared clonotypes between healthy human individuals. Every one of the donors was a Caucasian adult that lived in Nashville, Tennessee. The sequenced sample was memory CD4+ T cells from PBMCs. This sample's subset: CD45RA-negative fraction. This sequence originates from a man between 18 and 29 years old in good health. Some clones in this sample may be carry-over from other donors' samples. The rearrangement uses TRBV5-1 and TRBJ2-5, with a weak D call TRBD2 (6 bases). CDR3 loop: CASSFGTRQYQETQYF. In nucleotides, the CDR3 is TGCGCCAGCAGCTTCGGGACTCGACAGTACCAAGAGACCCAGTACTTC.